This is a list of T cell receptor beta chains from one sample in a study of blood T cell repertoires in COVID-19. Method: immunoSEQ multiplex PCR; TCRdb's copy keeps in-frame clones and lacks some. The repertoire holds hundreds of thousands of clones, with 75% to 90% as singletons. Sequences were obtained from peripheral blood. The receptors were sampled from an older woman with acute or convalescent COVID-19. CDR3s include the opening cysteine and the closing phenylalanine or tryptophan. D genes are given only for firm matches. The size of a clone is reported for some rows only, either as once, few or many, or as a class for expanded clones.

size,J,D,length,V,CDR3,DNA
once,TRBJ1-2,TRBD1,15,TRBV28,CASSLRTGRTGGYTF,TGTGCCAGCAGTTTGCGGACAGGCCGAACGGGGGGCTACACCTTC
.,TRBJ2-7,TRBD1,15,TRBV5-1,CASSPLDRGLYEQYF,TGCGCCAGCAGCCCCTTAGACAGGGGGCTCTACGAGCAGTACTTC
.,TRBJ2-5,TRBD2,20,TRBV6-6,CASSPRRPFAGLAGVETQYF,TGTGCCAGCAGTCCCCGACGCCCATTCGCGGGACTAGCGGGGGTAGAGACCCAGTACTTC
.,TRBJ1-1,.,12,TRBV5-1,CASGQTNTEAFF,TGCGCCAGCGGACAGACCAACACTGAAGCTTTCTTT
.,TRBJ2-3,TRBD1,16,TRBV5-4,CASSLRGQGSTDTQYF,TGTGCCAGCAGCTTGCGGGGACAGGGGAGCACAGATACGCAGTATTTT
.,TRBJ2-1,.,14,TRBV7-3,CASSPRGPPNEQFF,TGTGCCAGCAGCCCGCGCGGGCCACCCAATGAGCAGTTCTTC
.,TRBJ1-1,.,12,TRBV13,CASSPQYTEAFF,TGTGCCAGCAGCCCTCAGTACACTGAAGCTTTCTTT
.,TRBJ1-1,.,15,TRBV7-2,CASSRPRQPPSQAFF,TGTGCCAGCAGCCGTCCGCGACAGCCGCCTTCTCAAGCTTTCTTT
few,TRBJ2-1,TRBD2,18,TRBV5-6,CASSRPRTSGGSYNEQFF,TGTGCCAGCAGCCGCCCCCGGACTAGCGGGGGCTCCTACAATGAGCAGTTCTTC
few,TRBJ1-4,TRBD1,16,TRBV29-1,CSAGQGEGETNEKLFF,TGCAGCGCGGGACAGGGGGAGGGGGAAACTAATGAAAAACTGTTTTTT